The 11 T cell receptor beta chains below all came from one sample that was sequenced in a study of identical twins. TCRdb recomputed calls from the 5' RACE reads with MiXCR, one row per CDR3 protein. The table shows hundreds of thousands of distinct CDR3 sequences, with roughly 8.6% occurring only once. This sample was shared with a second study, whose subject was yellow fever vaccine responses in identical twins.

Sequenced material: CD8+ T cells sorted from blood. These receptors all stem from a woman under 30 in good health.

There are a few counts of this clonotype. This chain links TRBV5-4 with TRBJ2-1; D is perhaps TRBD1 or TRBD2 (5 bases each). The V gene's germline CDR1 is SGHNT and CDR2 YYREEE (reference sequence). V lost 0 bases and J lost 2, with 12 bases in between. CDR3 size: 16 residues. CDR3 in amino acids: CASSLVGMGAYNEQFF. In DNA form, the CDR3 reads TGTGCCAGCAGCTTGGTCGGAATGGGGGCCTACAATGAGCAGTTCTTC.

This clonotype was counted at least ten times. V usage is TRBV7-9 and J usage is TRBJ2-7; D possibly corresponds to TRBD1 (6 bases). The CDR3 extends over 14 amino acids. V lost 1 base and J lost 1, with 8 bases in between. Germline V gene sequence: CDR1 SEHNR, CDR2 FQNEAQ (reference sequence). CDR3 in DNA: TGTGCCAGCAGCTTAGAGGGGGAGTCCTACGAGCAGTACTTC. Residues: CASSLEGESYEQYF. Supplemented by reference TRBV7-9 and TRBJ2-7, the full variable domain reads DTGVSQNPRHKITKRGQNVTFRCDPISEHNRLYWYRQTLGQGPEFLTYFQNEAQLEKSRLLSDRFSAERPKGSFSTLEIQRTEQGDSAMYLCASSLEGESYEQYFGPGTRLTVT.

This clonotype has ten or more counts. The chain employs TRBV6-2 or TRBV6-3 and TRBJ2-1, with 10 bases identical to TRBD2. Germline CDR1 is MNHEY and CDR2 is SVGEGT. The CDR3 is 13 amino acids. V trimming: 6 bases; J trimming: 8 bases; junction bases outside the gene matches: 4. The CDR3 DNA reads as TGTGCCAGCAGGAGCGGGAGGGACGATGAGCAGTTCTTC. It specifies CASRSGRDDEQFF.

This clonotype showed up just a few times. V gene TRBV3-1 combines with J gene TRBJ2-2; D not resolved. V was pared by 0 bases and J by 8 bases, with 1 base between. The CDR3 consists of 11 residues. Looked up from germline, CDR1 is LGHDT and CDR2 is YNNKEL (reference sequence). CDR3: CASSQEGELFF. CDR3 DNA sequence: TGTGCCAGCAGCCAAGAAGGGGAGCTGTTTTTT.

This clonotype was picked up a small number of times. J is TRBJ2-7 and V is TRBV3-1; D remains ambiguous. V dropped 0 bases and J dropped 1 base, with 7 bases sitting between them. Germline V lookup: CDR1 LGHDT, CDR2 YNNKEL (reference sequence). The CDR3 spans 14 residues. Here the CDR3 DNA reads TGTGCCAGCAGCCAAGAGGGCATATCCTACGAGCAGTACTTC. Its translation is CASSQEGISYEQYF.

This clonotype was recorded a few times. The genes are TRBV20-1 and TRBJ2-1, with D possibly being TRBD2 (5 bases). The germline gives CDR1 DFQATT, CDR2 SNEGSKA (reference sequence). The CDR3 has 15 amino acids. V was trimmed by 3 bases and J by 4 bases, leaving 16 bases between them. CDR3 DNA: TGCAGTGCTAGTCGGGTGGAGGAACCGTACAATGAGCAGTTCTTC. As protein: CSASRVEEPYNEQFF.

CDR3 bases: TGTGCCAGCGGTAGGACTAGTGCTTTCTACGAGCAGTACTTC. This gives the protein CASGRTSAFYEQYF. The V call is TRBV7-9, the J call TRBJ2-7; the match to TRBD2 covers 7 bases. After removal of 8 bases from V and 3 bases from J, the junction contained 10 bases not matched to a gene. CDR1 is SEHNR, CDR2 FQNEAQ, per germline (reference sequence). This CDR3 has 14 residues. Variable domain in full (rest from reference TRBV7-9 and TRBJ2-7): DTGVSQNPRHKITKRGQNVTFRCDPISEHNRLYWYRQTLGQGPEFLTYFQNEAQLEKSRLLSDRFSAERPKGSFSTLEIQRTEQGDSAMYLCASGRTSAFYEQYFGPGTRLTVT.

This clonotype was detected many times. The genes are TRBV24-1 and TRBJ2-1; D unresolved. Trimming removed 5 bases at V and 2 bases at J, with 9 bases between. The CDR3 covers 14 residues. Germline V gene lookup returns CDR1 KGHDR and CDR2 SFDVKD. CDR3 in amino acids: CATSGISAYNEQFF. The CDR3 region has the DNA TGTGCCACCAGTGGAATTTCCGCCTACAATGAGCAGTTCTTC.

This clonotype was counted many times. The chain recombines TRBV29-1 with TRBJ2-2; D unresolved. Germline V gene lookup returns CDR1 SQVTM and CDR2 ANQGSEA. This CDR3 is built from 12 residues. The germline V and J ends were trimmed by 5 bases and 2 bases, with 6 bases remaining between them. The CDR3 loop reads CSVRANTGELFF. CDR3 nucleotides: TGCAGCGTTCGAGCTAACACCGGGGAGCTGTTTTTT.

The chain carries TRBV4-1 and TRBJ2-1, with D uncertain. Germline assignment: CDR1 MGHRA and CDR2 YSYEKL. The CDR3 consists of 12 residues. V dropped 3 bases and J dropped 6 bases, with 6 bases sitting between them. The CDR3 protein is CASSQVINEQFF. CDR3 in DNA: TGCGCCAGCAGCCAGGTGATCAATGAGCAGTTCTTC.

There are many counts of this clonotype. This chain uses TRBV20-1 with TRBJ2-3; a weak D match, TRBD2 (5 bases). Trimming stripped 3 bases from V and 1 base from J, with 11 bases between. The CDR3 sequence is 14 residues long. Germline CDR1 is DFQATT and CDR2 is SNEGSKA (reference sequence). The CDR3 sequence: CSARGSGRTDTQYF. The DNA of the CDR3 is TGCAGTGCTAGGGGAAGCGGTCGCACAGATACGCAGTATTTT.